This T cell receptor beta chain stems from a study of shared clonotypes between healthy human individuals. Study-level background: A couple of female and three male donors aged 18 to 49 were enrolled.

Regarding this clone: No antigen is known for it.

Findings and caveats of the study: Naive subsets typically showed greater estimated richness than memory subsets.

Profiled with immunoSEQ multiplex PCR; TCRdb holds only in-frame clones, not every one. The repertoire holds some 2,400,000 clones, approximately 96% seen once, with less than 0.15% in the top ten. Each donor was a Caucasian adult residing in Nashville, Tennessee. The TCR sequence derives from a man younger than 35 in good health. The sequenced sample was naive CD4+ T cells sorted from blood. Documented subset: CD45RA+ positively selected.

CDR3 amino acids: CASSFTTSNTGELFF. CDR3 coding DNA: TGTGCCAGCAGCTTTACGACATCTAACACCGGGGAGCTGTTTTTT. The chain recombines TRBV11-2 with TRBJ2-2, with D hard to call. Looked up from germline, CDR1 is SGHAT and CDR2 is FQNNGV. This CDR3 has 15 amino acids. Trimming removed 3 bases at V and 2 bases at J, with 10 bases between.